This is a list of T cell receptor beta chains from one sample in a study of T cell repertoires in aging, cancer and after chemotherapy. TCRdb independently ran MiXCR on the multiplex PCR reads; one entry per CDR3 protein. The sample holds approximately 4,900 distinct CDR3 sequences, 30% to 40% seen once. The sample consisted of blood. The receptors were sampled from a human donor with a blood cancer. The donor label of this sample is uncertain. The CDR3 runs from the conserved cysteine through the conserved F or W. The D gene is left open where the match is weak. Rows may omit the clone size; those that give it use once, few, many or a size class.

CDR3nt	CDR3aa	abundance	d_gene	j_gene	v_gene
TGTGCCAGCAGTAGGACAGGGCGCTCCTACGAGCAGTACTTC	CASSRTGRSYEQYF	few	TRBD1	TRBJ2-7	TRBV12-3/TRBV12-4
TGTGCCAGCAGCTACCAAGGGGGGGTTCGGTATGGCTACACCTTC	CASSYQGGVRYGYTF	medium-sized	-	TRBJ1-2	TRBV11-3
TGTGCCAGCAGGCTGGGGACTAGCGGGGGGGATACGCAGTATTTT	CASRLGTSGGDTQYF	few	TRBD2	TRBJ2-3	TRBV12-3/TRBV12-4
TGTGCCAGCAGCTTGGCCGCAGGGTTTAATGAAAAACTGTTTTTT	CASSLAAGFNEKLFF	few	-	TRBJ1-4	TRBV5-5
TGTGCCAGCAGACCCAGGACGTCCGAGTACCAAGAGACCCAGTACTTC	CASRPRTSEYQETQYF	-	-	TRBJ2-5	TRBV7-2
TGCGCCAGCAGCTCGACAGGGGGTAATGGCGGGGAGCTGTTTTTT	CASSSTGGNGGELFF	-	TRBD1	TRBJ2-2	TRBV5-1
TGTGCCAGCAGCTTAGCGACTAGCGGGGGACAAGAGACCCAGTACTTC	CASSLATSGGQETQYF	few	TRBD2	TRBJ2-5	TRBV7-9
TGCAGTGCTAGAGATGACATCGAGACCCAGTACTTC	CSARDDIETQYF	-	-	TRBJ2-5	TRBV20-1
TGTGCCAGCAGCTTCCGGGGACGTGAAGCTTTCTTT	CASSFRGREAFF	-	-	TRBJ1-1	TRBV11-1
TGTGCCAGCAGCAGTCGACAGGGGGGTTACACTGAAGCTTTCTTT	CASSSRQGGYTEAFF	-	TRBD1	TRBJ1-1	TRBV5-4
TGTGCCAGCAGCTCAGGGCAGGGTTTGGCTGAAGCTTTCTTT	CASSSGQGLAEAFF	few	-	TRBJ1-1	TRBV7-9
TGTGCCAGTAGTATAGTCGAGACAGGGACCCATGAGCAGTTCTTC	CASSIVETGTHEQFF	medium-sized	TRBD1	TRBJ2-1	TRBV19
TGTGCCAGCAGCCCTAAGAGGGGTATGGATCGGTCTGGAAACACCATATATTTT	CASSPKRGMDRSGNTIYF	large	-	TRBJ1-3	TRBV6-6